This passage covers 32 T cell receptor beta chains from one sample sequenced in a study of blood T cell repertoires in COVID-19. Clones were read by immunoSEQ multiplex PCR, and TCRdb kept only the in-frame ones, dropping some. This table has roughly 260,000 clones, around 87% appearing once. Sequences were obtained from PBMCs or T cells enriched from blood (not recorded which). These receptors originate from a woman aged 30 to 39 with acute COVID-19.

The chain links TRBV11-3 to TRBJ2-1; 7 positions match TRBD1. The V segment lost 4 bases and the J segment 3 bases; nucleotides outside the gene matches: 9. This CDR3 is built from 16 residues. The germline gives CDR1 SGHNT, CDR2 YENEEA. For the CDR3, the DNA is TGTGCCAGCAGCTCCCGCCCCGGGACAGTCTACAATGAGCAGTTCTTC. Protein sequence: CASSSRPGTVYNEQFF.

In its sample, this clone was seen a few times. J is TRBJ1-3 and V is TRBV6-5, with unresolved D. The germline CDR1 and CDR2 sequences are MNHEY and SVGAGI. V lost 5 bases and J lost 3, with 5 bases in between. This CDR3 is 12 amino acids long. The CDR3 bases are TGTGCCAGCAGTCAAATTGGAAACACCATATATTTT. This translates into CASSQIGNTIYF.

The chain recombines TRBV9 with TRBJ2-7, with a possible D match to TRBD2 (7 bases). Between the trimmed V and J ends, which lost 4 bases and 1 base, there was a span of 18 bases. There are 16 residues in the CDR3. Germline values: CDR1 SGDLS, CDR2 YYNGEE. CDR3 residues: CASSPRGDYRSYEQYF. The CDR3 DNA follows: TGTGCCAGCAGCCCAAGGGGGGACTACCGATCCTACGAGCAGTACTTC.

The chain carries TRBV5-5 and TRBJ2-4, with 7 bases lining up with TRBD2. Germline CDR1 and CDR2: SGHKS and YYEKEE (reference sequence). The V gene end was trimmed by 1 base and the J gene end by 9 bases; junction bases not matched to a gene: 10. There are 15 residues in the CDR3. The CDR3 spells CASSLRGAWEGIQYF. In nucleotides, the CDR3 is TGTGCCAGCAGCTTGCGGGGAGCATGGGAGGGCATTCAGTACTTC.

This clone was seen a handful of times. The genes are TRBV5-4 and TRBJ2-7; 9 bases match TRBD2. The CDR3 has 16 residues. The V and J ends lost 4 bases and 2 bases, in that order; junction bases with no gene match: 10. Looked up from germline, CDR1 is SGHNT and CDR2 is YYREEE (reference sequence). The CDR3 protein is CASSTTGAGGTYEQYF. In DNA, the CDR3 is TGTGCCAGCAGCACAACGGGAGCGGGGGGAACCTACGAGCAGTACTTC.

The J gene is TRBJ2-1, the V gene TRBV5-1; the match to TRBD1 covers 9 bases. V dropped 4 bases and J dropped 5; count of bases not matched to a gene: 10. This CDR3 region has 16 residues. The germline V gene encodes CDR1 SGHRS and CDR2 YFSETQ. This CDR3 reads CASSTTGTGNHNEQFF. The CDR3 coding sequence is TGCGCCAGCAGCACGACGGGGACAGGGAACCACAATGAGCAGTTCTTC.

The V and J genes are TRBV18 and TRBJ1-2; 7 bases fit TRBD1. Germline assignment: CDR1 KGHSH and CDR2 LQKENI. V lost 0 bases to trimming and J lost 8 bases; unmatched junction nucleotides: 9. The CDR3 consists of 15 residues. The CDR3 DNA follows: TGTGCCAGCTCACCACCAAGGGGGCCCCTAGGGGGCTACACCTTC. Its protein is CASSPPRGPLGGYTF. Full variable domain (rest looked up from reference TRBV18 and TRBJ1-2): NAGVMQNPRHLVRRRGQEARLRCSPMKGHSHVYWYRQLPEEGLKFMVYLQKENIIDESGMPKERFSAEFPKEGPSILRIQQVVRGDSAAYFCASSPPRGPLGGYTFGSGTRLTVV.

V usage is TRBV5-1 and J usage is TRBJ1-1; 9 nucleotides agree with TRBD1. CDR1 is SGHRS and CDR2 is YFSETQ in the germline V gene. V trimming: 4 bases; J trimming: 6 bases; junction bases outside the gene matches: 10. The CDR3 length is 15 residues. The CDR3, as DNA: TGCGCCAGCAGCCAGGACAGGGGTGATTTCGCTGAAGCTTTCTTT. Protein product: CASSQDRGDFAEAFF.

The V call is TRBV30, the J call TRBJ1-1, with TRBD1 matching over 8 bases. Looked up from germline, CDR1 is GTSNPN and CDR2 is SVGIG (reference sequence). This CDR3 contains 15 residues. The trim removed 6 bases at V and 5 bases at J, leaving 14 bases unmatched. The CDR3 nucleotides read TGTGCCTGTACCCCACCCACAGGGGGGCGTACTGAAGCTTTCTTT. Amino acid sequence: CACTPPTGGRTEAFF.

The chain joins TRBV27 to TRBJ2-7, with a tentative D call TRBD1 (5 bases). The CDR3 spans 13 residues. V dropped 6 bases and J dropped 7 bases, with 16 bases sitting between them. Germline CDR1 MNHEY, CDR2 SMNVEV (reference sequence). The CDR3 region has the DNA TGTGCCAGCAGCAGCAGGGTGCGCCAGGAGCAGTACTTC. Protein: CASSSRVRQEQYF.

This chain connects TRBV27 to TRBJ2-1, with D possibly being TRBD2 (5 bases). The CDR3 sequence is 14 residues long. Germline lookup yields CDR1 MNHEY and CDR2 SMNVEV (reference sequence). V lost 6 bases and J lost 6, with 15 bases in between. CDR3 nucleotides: TGTGCCAGCAGCCGACGGGAAAGATTCAATGAGCAGTTCTTC. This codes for CASSRRERFNEQFF.

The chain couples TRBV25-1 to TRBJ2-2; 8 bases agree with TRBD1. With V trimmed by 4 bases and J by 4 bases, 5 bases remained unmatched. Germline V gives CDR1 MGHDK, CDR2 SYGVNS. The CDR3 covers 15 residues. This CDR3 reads CASSGTGTTTGELFF. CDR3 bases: TGTGCCAGCAGTGGGACAGGGACGACCACCGGGGAGCTGTTTTTT.

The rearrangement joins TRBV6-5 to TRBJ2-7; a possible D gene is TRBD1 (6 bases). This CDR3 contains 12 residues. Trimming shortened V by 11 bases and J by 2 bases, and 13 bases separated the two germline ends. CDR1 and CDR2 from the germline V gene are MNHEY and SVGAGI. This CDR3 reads CAGGHPPYEQYF. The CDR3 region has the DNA TGTGCCGGGGGACACCCCCCCTACGAGCAGTACTTC.

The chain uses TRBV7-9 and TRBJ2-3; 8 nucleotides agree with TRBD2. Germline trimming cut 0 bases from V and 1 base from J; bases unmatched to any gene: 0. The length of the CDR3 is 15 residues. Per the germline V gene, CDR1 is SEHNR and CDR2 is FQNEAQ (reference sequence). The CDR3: CASSLASGGTDTQYF. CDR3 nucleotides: TGTGCCAGCAGCTTAGCTAGCGGGGGCACAGATACGCAGTATTTT.

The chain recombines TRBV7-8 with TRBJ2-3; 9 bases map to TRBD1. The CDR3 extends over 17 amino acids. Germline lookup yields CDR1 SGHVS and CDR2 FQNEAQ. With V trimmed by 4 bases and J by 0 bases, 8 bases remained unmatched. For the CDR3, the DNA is TGTGCCAGCAGCTCGGGACAGGGACTTATTAGCACAGATACGCAGTATTTT. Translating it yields CASSSGQGLISTDTQYF. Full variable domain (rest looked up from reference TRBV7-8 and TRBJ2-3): GAGVSQSPRYKVAKRGQDVALRCDPISGHVSLFWYQQALGQGPEFLTYFQNEAQLDKSGLPSDRFFAERPEGSVSTLKIQRTQQEDSAVYLCASSSGQGLISTDTQYFGPGTRLTVL.

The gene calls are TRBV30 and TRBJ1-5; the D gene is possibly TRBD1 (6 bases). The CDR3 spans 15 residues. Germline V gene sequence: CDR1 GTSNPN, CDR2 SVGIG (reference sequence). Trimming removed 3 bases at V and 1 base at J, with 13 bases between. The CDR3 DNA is TGTGCCTGGAGCATGGCGGGGGCGAGCAATCAGCCCCAGCATTTT. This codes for CAWSMAGASNQPQHF.

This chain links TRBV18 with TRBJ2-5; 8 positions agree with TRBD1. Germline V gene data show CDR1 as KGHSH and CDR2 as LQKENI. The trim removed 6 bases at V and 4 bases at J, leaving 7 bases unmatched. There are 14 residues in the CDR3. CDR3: CASSPGQGGETQYF. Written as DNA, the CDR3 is TGTGCCAGCTCCCCAGGACAGGGAGGAGAGACCCAGTACTTC.

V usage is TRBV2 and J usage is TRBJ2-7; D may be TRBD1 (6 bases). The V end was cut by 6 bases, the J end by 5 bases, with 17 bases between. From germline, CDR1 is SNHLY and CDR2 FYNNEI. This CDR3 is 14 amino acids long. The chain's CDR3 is CASRSQGNANEQYF. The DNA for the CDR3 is TGTGCCAGCAGGTCCCAGGGGAATGCAAACGAGCAGTACTTC.

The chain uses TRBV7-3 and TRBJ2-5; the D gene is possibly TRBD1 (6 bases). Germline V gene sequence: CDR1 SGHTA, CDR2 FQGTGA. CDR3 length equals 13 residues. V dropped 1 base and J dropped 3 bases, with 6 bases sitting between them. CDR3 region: CASSLNREETQYF. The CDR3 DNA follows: TGTGCCAGCAGCTTAAACAGGGAAGAGACCCAGTACTTC. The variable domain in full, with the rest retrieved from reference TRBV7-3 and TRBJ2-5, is GAGVSQTPSNKVTEKGKYVELRCDPISGHTALYWYRQSLGQGPEFLIYFQGTGAADDSGLPNDRFFAVRPEGSVSTLKIQRTERGDSAVYLCASSLNREETQYFGPGTRLLVL.

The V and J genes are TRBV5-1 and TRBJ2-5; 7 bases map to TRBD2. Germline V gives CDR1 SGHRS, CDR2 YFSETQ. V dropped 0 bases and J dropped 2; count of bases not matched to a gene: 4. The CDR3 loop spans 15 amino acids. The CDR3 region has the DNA TGCGCCAGCAGCTTGGCCCTAGCGGAGCAAGAGACCCAGTACTTC. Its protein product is CASSLALAEQETQYF.

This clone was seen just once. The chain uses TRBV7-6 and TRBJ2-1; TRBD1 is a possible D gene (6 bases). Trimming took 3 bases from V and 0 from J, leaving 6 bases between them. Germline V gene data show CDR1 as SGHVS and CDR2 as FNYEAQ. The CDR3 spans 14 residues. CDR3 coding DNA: TGTGCCAGCAGCTTGGACAGCTCCTACAATGAGCAGTTCTTC. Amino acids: CASSLDSSYNEQFF.

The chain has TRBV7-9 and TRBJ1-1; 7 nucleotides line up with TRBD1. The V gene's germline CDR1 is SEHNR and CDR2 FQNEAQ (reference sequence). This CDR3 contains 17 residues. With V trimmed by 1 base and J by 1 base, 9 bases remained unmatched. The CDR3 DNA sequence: TGTGCCAGCAGCTTAGGGGTCGTTACAGGGGAGAACACTGAAGCTTTCTTT. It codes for CASSLGVVTGENTEAFF.

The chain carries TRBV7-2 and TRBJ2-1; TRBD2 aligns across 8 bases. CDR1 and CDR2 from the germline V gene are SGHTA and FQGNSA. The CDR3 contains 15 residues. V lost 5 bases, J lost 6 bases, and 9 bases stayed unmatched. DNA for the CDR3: TGTGCCAGCAGCCTGATGGGGACTAGGGGCAATGAGCAGTTCTTC. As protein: CASSLMGTRGNEQFF.

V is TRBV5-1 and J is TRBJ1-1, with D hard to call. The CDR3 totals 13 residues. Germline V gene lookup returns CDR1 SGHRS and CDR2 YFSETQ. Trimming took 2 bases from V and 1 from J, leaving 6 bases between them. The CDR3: CASSLFGNTEAFF. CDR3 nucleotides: TGCGCCAGCAGCTTATTCGGGAACACTGAAGCTTTCTTT.

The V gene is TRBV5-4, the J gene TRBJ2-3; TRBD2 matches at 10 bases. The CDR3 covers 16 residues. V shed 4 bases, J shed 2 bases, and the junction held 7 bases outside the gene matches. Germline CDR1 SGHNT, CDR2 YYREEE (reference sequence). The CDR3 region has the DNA TGTGCCAGCAGCCGCCAACTAGCGGGGCCCACAGATACGCAGTATTTT. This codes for CASSRQLAGPTDTQYF.

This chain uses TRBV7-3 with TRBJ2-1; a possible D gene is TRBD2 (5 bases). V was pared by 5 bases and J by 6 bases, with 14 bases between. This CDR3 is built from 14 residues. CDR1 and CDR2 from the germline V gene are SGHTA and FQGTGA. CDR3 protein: CASSPTGAGNEQFF. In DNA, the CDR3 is TGTGCCAGCAGCCCAACCGGCGCGGGCAATGAGCAGTTCTTC.

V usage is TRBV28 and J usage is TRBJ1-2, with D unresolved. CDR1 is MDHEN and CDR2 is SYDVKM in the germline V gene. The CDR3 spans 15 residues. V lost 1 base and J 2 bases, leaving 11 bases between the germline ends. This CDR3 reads CASSLSVTGNYGYTF. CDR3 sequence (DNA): TGTGCCAGCAGTTTATCAGTAACGGGGAACTATGGCTACACCTTC.

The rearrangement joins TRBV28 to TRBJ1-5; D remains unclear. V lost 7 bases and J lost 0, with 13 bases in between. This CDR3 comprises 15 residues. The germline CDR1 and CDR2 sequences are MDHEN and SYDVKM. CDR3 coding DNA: TGTGCCAGCACCGAAAGACTGATTAGCAATCAGCCCCAGCATTTT. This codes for CASTERLISNQPQHF.

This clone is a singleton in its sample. The CDR3 DNA is TGTGCCAGCAGCCCCGGGACAGGACCCACAGATACGCAGTATTTT. Its protein is CASSPGTGPTDTQYF. The genes are TRBV7-9 and TRBJ2-3; TRBD1 agrees at 8 bases. Trimming removed 5 bases from V and 2 bases from J; junction bases left unmatched: 6. This CDR3 comprises 15 residues. Germline V CDR1 and CDR2: SEHNR, FQNEAQ (reference sequence).

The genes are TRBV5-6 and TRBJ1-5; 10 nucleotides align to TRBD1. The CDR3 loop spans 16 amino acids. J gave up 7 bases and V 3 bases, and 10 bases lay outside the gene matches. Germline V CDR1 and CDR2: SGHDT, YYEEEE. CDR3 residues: CASSSLRQGAGQPQHF. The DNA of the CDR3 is TGTGCCAGCAGCTCCCTTCGACAGGGGGCAGGGCAGCCCCAGCATTTT.

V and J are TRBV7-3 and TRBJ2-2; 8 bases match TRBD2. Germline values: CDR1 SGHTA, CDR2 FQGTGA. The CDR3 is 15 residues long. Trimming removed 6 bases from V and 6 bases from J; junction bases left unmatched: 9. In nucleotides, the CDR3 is TGTGCCAGCAGGAAAAGCGGGGGCCCCGCCGGGGAGCTGTTTTTT. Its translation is CASRKSGGPAGELFF.

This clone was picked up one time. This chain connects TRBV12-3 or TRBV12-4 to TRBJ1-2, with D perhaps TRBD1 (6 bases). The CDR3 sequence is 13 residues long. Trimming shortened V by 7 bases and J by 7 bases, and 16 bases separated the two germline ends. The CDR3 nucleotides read TGTGCCAGCACCTTGGACAGAAATAGTGGCTACACCTTC. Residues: CASTLDRNSGYTF.